The present T cell receptor (beta chain) was sequenced within a study of blood T cell repertoires in COVID-19. CDR3 length equals 13 residues. Germline trimming cut 8 bases from V and 7 bases from J; bases unmatched to any gene: 3. Germline assignment: CDR1 LNHDA and CDR2 SQIVND (reference sequence). The data were produced by immunoSEQ multiplex PCR, yet TCRdb's version contains in-frame clones alone and is incomplete. Altogether some 500,000 clones are present, around 87% being singletons, with the ten largest covering 1.5% to 2%. Sequencing was done on a sample of PBMCs or T cells enriched from blood (not recorded which). The rearrangement joins TRBV19 to TRBJ1-6; 9 positions match TRBD1. The source of this sequence is a woman aged 40 to 50 who had recovered from COVID-19. DNA for the CDR3: TGTGCCAGTCAAGGACAGGGGAATTCACCCCTCCACTTT. Protein sequence: CASQGQGNSPLHF.